These 7 T cell receptor beta chains were sequenced from one sample in a study of blood T cell repertoires in COVID-19. The repertoire was sequenced with immunoSEQ multiplex PCR; TCRdb's copy has only in-frame clones and lacks some. The table has under 200,000 clones, about 88% seen once; the top ten hold 25% to 30%. The sequenced sample was peripheral blood. These receptor sequences come from a man aged 60-69 years with acute or convalescent COVID-19.

This clone has a handful of counts. This sequence joins TRBV11-3 and TRBJ1-1; unclear D gene. V shed 1 base and J shed 7 bases, with 10 bases lying between them. Per germline, CDR1 SGHNT and CDR2 YENEEA. The CDR3 runs 13 residues. The CDR3 coding sequence is TGTGCCAGCAGCTTAGGTCACGAGGATGAAGCTTTCTTT. Translation: CASSLGHEDEAFF.

V usage is TRBV19 and J usage is TRBJ1-1; D remains unclear. V dropped 3 bases and J dropped 6 bases, with 14 bases sitting between them. In germline, CDR1 is LNHDA, CDR2 SQIVND (reference sequence). This CDR3 comprises 14 residues. The chain's CDR3 is CASSIGVRGAEAFF. The CDR3 DNA sequence: TGTGCCAGTAGTATCGGGGTTCGAGGTGCTGAAGCTTTCTTT.

The chain is built from TRBV19 and TRBJ1-5; D is uncertain. The length of the CDR3 is 14 residues. The germline V gene has CDR1 LNHDA and CDR2 SQIVND (reference sequence). Trimming took off 6 bases at V and 4 bases at J, with 13 bases between the two ends. The chain's CDR3 is CASSSPGRNQPQHF. In DNA, the CDR3 is TGTGCCAGTAGCTCGCCAGGTCGAAATCAGCCCCAGCATTTT.

This clone was recorded once. The CDR3, as DNA: TGTGCCAGCAGCGTAGGACCCAAGCGGGAGTTGTACGAGCAGTACTTC. It codes for CASSVGPKRELYEQYF. The rearrangement links TRBV9 to TRBJ2-7, with TRBD2 matching over 8 bases. In germline, CDR1 is SGDLS, CDR2 YYNGEE. CDR3 length: 16 amino acids. V dropped 0 bases and J dropped 4; count of bases not matched to a gene: 9.

The rearrangement links TRBV20-1 to TRBJ1-2; D is perhaps TRBD1 (6 bases). The ends were cut back, 3 bases at V and 2 bases at J, with 16 bases in the middle. The CDR3 loop spans 15 amino acids. Germline V gene sequence: CDR1 DFQATT, CDR2 SNEGSKA (reference sequence). CDR3 sequence: CSASEIKGVNYGYTF. In nucleotides, the CDR3 is TGCAGTGCTAGTGAAATCAAGGGGGTCAACTATGGCTACACCTTC.

The chain joins TRBV7-2 to TRBJ2-2; D unclear. The germline V and J ends were trimmed by 1 base and 1 base, with 7 bases remaining between them. This CDR3 contains 15 residues. Germline CDR1 is SGHTA and CDR2 is FQGNSA. CDR3 nucleotides: TGTGCCAGCAGCTTAGATGAACAGAACACCGGGGAGCTGTTTTTT. As protein: CASSLDEQNTGELFF.

The chain uses TRBV30 and TRBJ1-1, with D perhaps matching TRBD1 (6 bases). Germline CDR1 GTSNPN, CDR2 SVGIG (reference sequence). Trimming left V 1 base short and J 4 bases short, with 10 bases between. The CDR3 spans 13 residues. The CDR3 DNA reads TGTGCCTGGAGTGCAGGGGTGAGCACTGAAGCTTTCTTT. It encodes CAWSAGVSTEAFF.